The present T cell receptor (beta chain) was sequenced within a study of blood T cell repertoires in COVID-19. Study-wide background: The study drew acute and convalescent COVID-19 samples from the United States, Italy and Spain. The cDNA or gDNA used as material had been derived from T cells, B-cell-depleted T cells, or PBMCs.

This CDR3 is built from 20 residues. Sequenced by immunoSEQ multiplex PCR; TCRdb stores in-frame clones only, minus some. This sample has over 50,000 clones, with around 92% found just once. The receptor was isolated from a man aged 50 or older with active COVID-19. The J gene is TRBJ2-5, the V gene TRBV7-5; TRBD2, the D gene given by the table, was not confirmed from the DNA. TRBV7-5 is a documented pseudogene. The source material was peripheral blood. The CDR3 protein is CVRSSKRGPASGDLGETQYF. The DNA of the CDR3 is TGTGTCAGAAGCTCCAAAAGGGGCCCCGCTAGCGGGGACTTGGGAGAGACCCAGTACTTC.